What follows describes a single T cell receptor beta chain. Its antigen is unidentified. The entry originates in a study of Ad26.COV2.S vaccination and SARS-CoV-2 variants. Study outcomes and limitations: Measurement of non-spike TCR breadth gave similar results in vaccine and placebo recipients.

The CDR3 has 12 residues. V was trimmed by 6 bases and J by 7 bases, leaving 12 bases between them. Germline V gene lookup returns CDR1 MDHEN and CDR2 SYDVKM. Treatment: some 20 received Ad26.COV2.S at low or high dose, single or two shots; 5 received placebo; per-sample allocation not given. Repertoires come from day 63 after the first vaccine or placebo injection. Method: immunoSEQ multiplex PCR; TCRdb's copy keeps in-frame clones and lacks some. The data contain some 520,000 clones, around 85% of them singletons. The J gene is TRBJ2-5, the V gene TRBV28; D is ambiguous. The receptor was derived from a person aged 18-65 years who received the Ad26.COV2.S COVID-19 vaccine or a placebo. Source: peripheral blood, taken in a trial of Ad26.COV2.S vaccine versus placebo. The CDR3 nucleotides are TGTGCCAGCAGCCCCCCGTTGGGGACCCAGTACTTC. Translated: CASSPPLGTQYF.